The rows below give T cell receptor beta chains drawn from one sample of a study of T cell changes during pregnancy in multiple sclerosis. The protocol was immunoSEQ multiplex PCR, while the TCRdb copy is restricted to in-frame clones and leaves out a portion. The sample lists just under 50,000 clones; approximately 94% were seen once. Sequenced here: CD4+ T cells from peripheral blood mononuclear cells, sampled in the third trimester of pregnancy. Receptor source: a female donor with multiple sclerosis, enrolled in a pregnancy study. The CDR3 runs from the conserved cysteine through the conserved F or W. D genes are given only for firm matches. Where a row states a size, it is once, few, many or the class of an expanded clone; other rows omit it.

d_gene	v_gene	j_gene	abundance	len	CDR3aa
-	TRBV6-6	TRBJ2-7	-	13	CASSYTRAYEQYF
-	TRBV19	TRBJ2-7	-	11	CASNSGYEQYF
-	TRBV29-1	TRBJ2-3	-	13	CSVGGIITDTQYF
TRBD2	TRBV7-3	TRBJ2-2	-	16	CASSLSGTKNTGELFF
TRBD1	TRBV18	TRBJ1-1	-	15	CASSPPVGQGGEAFF
-	TRBV6-5	TRBJ1-2	-	11	CASIGEYGYTF
TRBD1	TRBV4-3	TRBJ1-1	-	15	CASSLETGGNTEAFF
-	TRBV7-3	TRBJ1-6	-	13	CASSSQSNSPLHF
-	TRBV9	TRBJ2-7	-	12	CASSAQGGEQYF
TRBD1	TRBV5-1	TRBJ2-5	few	16	CASSLAQGNYQETQYF
TRBD2	TRBV15	TRBJ2-1	-	16	CATSRGLAGRHNEQFF
-	TRBV25-1	TRBJ2-1	once	11	CASSELYEQFF
-	TRBV4-1	TRBJ1-1	-	16	CASSPILGAETTEAFF
TRBD2	TRBV11-3	TRBJ2-7	-	15	CASSNSLAGGYEQYF
TRBD1	TRBV10-3	TRBJ1-2	-	14	CAISATGTGDGYTF
TRBD2	TRBV5-6	TRBJ2-3	-	14	CASSYSGRTDTQYF
-	TRBV7-3	TRBJ1-2	few	13	CASSLRGGHGYTF
-	TRBV11-2	TRBJ2-5	-	16	CASSSHLRQDQETQYF
-	TRBV5-1	TRBJ2-1	-	16	CASSPQASSVYNEQFF
-	TRBV28	TRBJ1-4	-	15	CASRALGAGNEKLFF
TRBD2	TRBV5-1	TRBJ2-1	-	15	CASSLGGGPYNEQFF
TRBD1	TRBV28	TRBJ1-5	-	15	CASSLTGGRNQPQHF
-	TRBV30	TRBJ1-1	few	14	CAWSVGRGTTEAFF
TRBD2	TRBV5-5	TRBJ2-1	few	17	CASSFRLAGNMYNEQFF
TRBD2	TRBV4-1	TRBJ2-1	-	15	CASSQAGGRYNEQFF
-	TRBV28	TRBJ1-2	-	12	CASSLRGSGYTF
TRBD1	TRBV18	TRBJ1-4	-	14	CASSPRQGDEKLFF
-	TRBV7-7	TRBJ2-5	-	13	CASSPSRWETQYF
TRBD1	TRBV7-8	TRBJ1-5	-	18	CASSFAGTGGFGNQPQHF